This T cell receptor (beta chain) emerged from a study of blood T cell repertoires in COVID-19. Study summary: Spain, Italy and the United States supplied samples that represented acute and convalescent COVID-19. Sources were T cells, B-cell-depleted T cells, or PBMCs; the material itself was cDNA or gDNA.

The authors' processing: Estimated nucleated cell counts came from reference gene primer amplification. Libraries were prepared by immunoSEQ multiplex PCR; TCRdb keeps only in-frame clonotypes and omits some of them. V, J and clone size reflect that table, while D and trimming were determined from the DNA. The sample yields about 140,000 clones, around 80% seen once. V was cut by 4 bases and J by 2 bases, with 8 bases left in between. There are 13 residues in the CDR3. The germline gives CDR1 MNHEY, CDR2 SVGEGT. This rearrangement joins TRBV6-2 or TRBV6-3 to TRBJ1-2; D remains ambiguous. The sample consisted of peripheral blood. The source of this sequence is a human donor in a cohort sampled during active COVID-19. The CDR3 bases are TGTGCCAGCAGTTTTGGCGGCAACTATGGCTACACCTTC. Its translation is CASSFGGNYGYTF.